The present T cell receptor beta chain was sequenced within a study of cytomegalovirus exposure and HLA in healthy donors. The overall study: A later analysis reported the 100 to 150 validation repertoires used the same platform as the approximately 660 first-cohort repertoires.

The assay was immunoSEQ multiplex PCR, and TCRdb's table has in-frame clones only and misses some. The sample lists more than 95,000 clones, roughly nine tenths occurring once. As for this clone: Its antigen is unknown.

Study-level findings and limits: In vitro checks showed that a few CMV-associated chains really do target CMV antigens. It was reportedly the case that the classifier diagnosed cytomegalovirus status with high specificity and sensitivity.

Trimming took 3 bases from V and 7 from J; bases not matched to a gene: 8. The CDR3 runs to 15 residues. Germline V gene sequence: CDR1 LNHDA, CDR2 SQIVND (reference sequence). The material sequenced was PBMCs. The sequence was obtained from a woman aged 18-30 years in good health and CMV-seronegative. The chain links TRBV19 to TRBJ2-2, with 7 bases matching TRBD1. The CDR3 bases are TGTGCCAGTAGTATCGCAGGGGGATCGGGCGGGGAGCTGTTTTTT. Protein product: CASSIAGGSGGELFF.